The following is a T cell receptor beta chain sequence with its context. What it recognizes is unknown. The data stem from a study of blood T cells in healthy people across ages. The donors, aged about 6 to 100, were healthy Caucasians from Russia. Isolation per sample recovered at least 7 million PBMCs. This CDR3 is built from 16 residues. Unmatched junction bases numbered 19, after V lost 5 bases and J lost 6 bases. CDR1 is DFQATT and CDR2 is SNEGSKA in the germline V gene (reference sequence). Study-level results: Age brought a roughly linear fall in TCR beta diversity measured per million T cells.

A sample-barcoded 5' primer and a J-beta primer mix were used in a second PCR of roughly 7 to 11 cycles. MiXCR was run by TCRdb on the 5' RACE reads, yielding one entry per CDR3 protein. This sample has some 1.5 million distinct CDR3 sequences, with 28% found just once. V gene TRBV20-1 combines with J gene TRBJ2-7; TRBD1 agrees at 7 bases. The origin of this receptor is a woman in her twenties or thirties in good health. Sequencing used blood. The CDR3 coding sequence is TGCAGTGCTGGATCCGGGACAGCCAACCGTCCATCCGAGCAGTACTTC. Its translation: CSAGSGTANRPSEQYF.